The T cell receptor beta chain under discussion was sequenced for a study of blood T cell repertoires in COVID-19. Study in general: Sites in the United States, Italy and Spain provided acute and convalescent COVID-19 samples. PBMCs, B-cell-depleted T cells, or T cells provided the cDNA or gDNA that made up the material.

Original data processing: Amplification of reference gene primers was used by the study to estimate nucleated cell counts. Sequenced by immunoSEQ multiplex PCR; TCRdb stores in-frame clones only, minus some. That table gives V, J and clone size, and the DNA gave D and trimming. The sample carries over 75,000 clones, around three quarters recorded once. Sequencing was done on a sample of peripheral blood. This receptor was obtained from a man aged 50 or older who had recovered from COVID-19.

CDR3 in amino acids: CASSPGTLNTGELFF. The CDR3 coding sequence is TGTGCCAGCAGCCCCGGGACTTTAAACACCGGGGAGCTGTTTTTT. J is TRBJ2-2 and V is TRBV7-3; maybe TRBD2 (6 bases). The CDR3 totals 15 residues. V dropped 5 bases and J dropped 2 bases, with 12 bases sitting between them. Germline values: CDR1 SGHTA, CDR2 FQGTGA.